Listed below are T cell receptor beta chains from one sample, sequenced in a study of cytomegalovirus exposure and HLA in healthy donors. Generated by immunoSEQ multiplex PCR, the TCRdb table keeps only in-frame clones and is missing some. The sample contains about 77,000 clones, approximately 80% of which appear only once. Sequences were obtained from PBMCs. Source of these receptors: a man in his forties or fifties in good health and CMV-seronegative. Both conserved end residues are part of each CDR3. Each record gives: V gene, D gene, J gene, CDR3 length, CDR3 protein. A D gene is named only where the DNA matches it firmly.

>TRBV6-1|.|TRBJ2-7|14
CASSEGGTLYEQYF
>TRBV5-8|TRBD2|TRBJ2-7|15
CASSLWGGSSYEQYF
>TRBV7-3|.|TRBJ2-1|15
CASSFGPDSYNEQFF
>TRBV7-2|TRBD1|TRBJ1-5|17
CASSLGRTGGSNQPQHF
>TRBV7-6|TRBD1|TRBJ1-1|14
CASSLGDRVTEAFF
>TRBV28|TRBD1|TRBJ1-5|15
CASSLGRGLKQPQHF
>TRBV18|.|TRBJ1-5|15
CASSPRTASNQPQHF
>TRBV7-6|TRBD1|TRBJ2-5|15
CASSLAGQGGGTQYF
>TRBV4-3|.|TRBJ1-2|15
CASSNTAFSYYGYTF
>TRBV28|TRBD1|TRBJ1-2|13
CASITRGADGYTF
>TRBV7-8|.|TRBJ1-1|15
CASSPGQTPLTEAFF
>TRBV29-1|.|TRBJ2-3|11
CSATIGDTQYF
>TRBV5-1|.|TRBJ1-6|16
CASSLGTSLYNSPLHF
>TRBV18|TRBD1|TRBJ2-1|14
CASDRDRVVSEQFF
>TRBV7-2|.|.|15
CASSGGGSSSYEQYF
>TRBV23-1|.|TRBJ1-2|11
CASITVYGYTF
>TRBV28|.|TRBJ1-3|14
CASRRGETGNTIYF
>TRBV6-4|TRBD1|TRBJ1-1|12
CASRGTGGRAFF
>TRBV5-1|TRBD1|TRBJ1-1|17
CASSFSGAGTGVTEAFF
>TRBV5-1|.|TRBJ2-3|11
CASSLGPTQYF
>TRBV7-3|TRBD1|TRBJ2-2|18
CASSFEPGRGQVPGELFF
>TRBV2|TRBD1|TRBJ2-7|14
CASNPGTGVGEQYF
>TRBV19|TRBD2|TRBJ2-4|15
CASGRPGQSKNIQYF
>TRBV6-5|.|TRBJ1-5|14
CASSRIRDNQPQHF
>TRBV10-2|TRBD1|TRBJ1-1|13
CASSEDRATEAFF
>TRBV30|.|TRBJ2-1|15
CAWRAYRAGYNEQFF
>TRBV10-3|TRBD1|TRBJ1-2|15
CAISESGQGAGGYTF
>TRBV2|TRBD1|TRBJ1-5|14
CASSEKTGGQPQHF
>TRBV6-1|TRBD1|TRBJ2-5|15
CASTNADRALRTQYF
>TRBV4-1|TRBD1|TRBJ1-2|16
CASSQGAGQGARGYTF
>TRBV29-1|.|TRBJ1-2|16
CSVMGRWNAVNYGYTF
>TRBV7-9|.|TRBJ1-2|13
CASRVSGGRSYTF
>TRBV7-3|.|TRBJ1-2|13
CASSLNRAYGYTF
>TRBV7-2|TRBD1|TRBJ1-5|18
CASSSRRTGGFSNQPQHF
>TRBV2|TRBD2|TRBJ2-3|12
CARGRAGTSRYF
>TRBV2|TRBD2|TRBJ2-7|16
CASTPEAGGVSYEQYF
>TRBV7-8|TRBD1|TRBJ2-7|15
CASSSQQGAFDEQYF
>TRBV5-1|.|TRBJ2-7|15
CASSSSQGRSYEQYF
>TRBV6-1|.|TRBJ1-2|12
CASSVGRGGYTF
>TRBV6-6|TRBD1|TRBJ1-2|16
CASSYSLRQGADGYTF
>TRBV5-1|.|TRBJ2-1|14
CASSFNRDVGEQFF
>TRBV7-9|TRBD1|TRBJ1-1|16
CASSPGSGGKVAEAFF
>TRBV2|.|TRBJ1-1|15
CASSEEAGWLTEAFF
>TRBV10-3|.|TRBJ1-5|14
CAISEEGLGQPQHF
>TRBV11-2|.|TRBJ2-7|13
CASSLGLEYEQYF
>TRBV7-3|.|TRBJ2-3|11
CASGNTDTQYF
>TRBV2|.|TRBJ1-5|13
CASTQRTNQPQHF
>TRBV29-1|.|TRBJ1-3|11
CSVVQLNTIYF
>TRBV7-9|.|TRBJ2-7|13
CASSFEASYEQYF
>TRBV6-1|TRBD1|TRBJ1-6|15
CASSVRTGYNSPLHF
>TRBV5-1|TRBD1|TRBJ1-1|14
CASSFDREDTEAFF
>TRBV10-3|.|TRBJ1-5|15
CAISESGAGEQPQHF
>TRBV7-7|.|TRBJ1-1|13
CASSLGQNTEAFF
>TRBV6-6|TRBD1|TRBJ2-2|16
CASSYPSTGATGELFF